Shown below are 32 T cell receptor beta chains from a single sample sequenced in a study of blood T cell repertoires in COVID-19. The method was immunoSEQ multiplex PCR; TCRdb's version includes in-frame clones alone and lacks a portion of them. This table has fewer than 350,000 clones, more than 80% appearing once. Sequencing used peripheral blood. These receptors originate from a young woman with COVID-19, enrolled during active disease.

This clone has more than one count but fewer than ten. The J gene is TRBJ1-3, the V gene TRBV7-2; 10 nucleotides align to TRBD1. In germline, CDR1 is SGHTA, CDR2 FQGNSA. This CDR3 has 19 amino acids. J lost 2 bases, V lost 5 bases, and 15 bases had no gene match. The CDR3 nucleotides read TGTGCCAGCAGCCTGACTGGAGGGTGGACAGGGGGGACTGGAAACACCATATATTTT. Protein sequence: CASSLTGGWTGGTGNTIYF.

The chain employs TRBV7-3 and TRBJ2-1, with 7 bases identical to TRBD2. With V trimmed by 1 base and J by 9 bases, 12 bases remained unmatched. CDR1 is SGHTA and CDR2 is FQGTGA in the germline V gene. The CDR3 loop spans 16 amino acids. The CDR3 reads CASSLRGGLPPTEQFF. The CDR3 DNA sequence: TGTGCCAGCAGCTTAAGGGGGGGACTCCCTCCAACTGAGCAGTTCTTC.

This sequence joins TRBV7-9 and TRBJ2-1; the D gene is possibly TRBD1 (6 bases). V lost 1 base, J lost 4 bases, and 8 bases lay in between. Germline lookup yields CDR1 SEHNR and CDR2 FQNEAQ (reference sequence). CDR3 length: 14 residues. The CDR3 DNA is TGTGCCAGCAGCTTAGGACAGGAATACAATGAGCAGTTCTTC. It codes for CASSLGQEYNEQFF.

V is TRBV7-6 and J is TRBJ1-6; 11 bases align to TRBD1. Germline V gene sequence: CDR1 SGHVS, CDR2 FNYEAQ. This CDR3 contains 16 residues. Unmatched junction bases numbered 6, after V lost 4 bases and J lost 7 bases. The CDR3, as DNA: TGTGCCAGCAGCTCCCGGACAGGGGGCTGGAATTCACCCCTCCACTTT. It yields the protein CASSSRTGGWNSPLHF.

V gene TRBV5-4 combines with J gene TRBJ2-3; 9 positions agree with TRBD1. CDR1 and CDR2 (germline): SGHNT, YYREEE (reference sequence). The CDR3 contains 14 residues. Germline trimming cut 4 bases from V and 3 bases from J; bases unmatched to any gene: 3. The CDR3 nucleotides are TGTGCCAGCAGCGTGGACAGGGGAACAGATACGCAGTATTTT. It yields the protein CASSVDRGTDTQYF.

Only one count was recorded for this clone. This rearrangement joins TRBV6-2 or TRBV6-3 to TRBJ2-1; 8 bases are a match to TRBD2. Per the germline V gene, CDR1 is MNHEY and CDR2 is SVGEGT. V was pared by 2 bases and J by 5 bases, with 2 bases of the junction left unmatched. CDR3 length: 14 amino acids. The CDR3 loop reads CASSYQLADNEQFF. CDR3 sequence (DNA): TGTGCCAGCAGTTACCAACTAGCGGACAATGAGCAGTTCTTC.

The V call is TRBV7-8, the J call TRBJ1-5, with D maybe TRBD1 (6 bases). Trimming removed 6 bases at V and 5 bases at J, with 14 bases between. The CDR3 has 14 residues. The V gene's germline CDR1 is SGHVS and CDR2 FQNEAQ. The CDR3 bases are TGTGCCAGCAGGCCACAGGGAATTGATCAGCCCCAGCATTTT. This gives the protein CASRPQGIDQPQHF.

In DNA, the CDR3 is TGTGCCAGCAGCAACATCCAGGGGCACGGCTACACCTTC. Amino acids: CASSNIQGHGYTF. This chain joins TRBV6-2 or TRBV6-3 and TRBJ1-2; TRBD1 is a possible D gene (6 bases). Trimming stripped 6 bases from V and 8 bases from J, with 16 bases between. This CDR3 spans 13 amino acids. Looked up from germline, CDR1 is MNHEY and CDR2 is SVGEGT.

This chain uses TRBV5-1 with TRBJ2-1, with 7 nucleotides matching TRBD1. The CDR3 runs 15 residues. V was clipped by 4 bases and J by 6 bases; unmatched bases: 10. Germline CDR1 reads SGHRS; CDR2 reads YFSETQ. The CDR3 sequence: CASSVSGTAFNEQFF. In DNA form, the CDR3 reads TGCGCCAGCAGCGTCTCCGGGACAGCCTTCAATGAGCAGTTCTTC. Combining the CDR3 with reference TRBV5-1 and TRBJ2-1 gives the whole variable domain KAGVTQTPRYLIKTRGQQVTLSCSPISGHRSVSWYQQTPGQGLQFLFEYFSETQRNKGNFPGRFSGRQFSNSRSEMNVSTLELGDSALYLCASSVSGTAFNEQFFGPGTRLTVL.

V usage is TRBV5-1 and J usage is TRBJ2-3; TRBD1 matches 12 bases. After removal of 4 bases from V and 4 bases from J, the junction contained 13 bases not matched to a gene. CDR3 length equals 18 residues. The germline V gene encodes CDR1 SGHRS and CDR2 YFSETQ. The CDR3 is CASSSRGAGTGGADTQYF. The DNA for the CDR3 is TGCGCCAGCAGCAGCCGAGGGGCCGGGACAGGGGGCGCAGATACGCAGTATTTT.

This clone showed up just once. This chain links TRBV24-1 with TRBJ2-5, with D tentatively TRBD1 (5 bases). Trimming shortened V by 4 bases and J by 4 bases, and 18 bases separated the two germline ends. This CDR3 has 16 amino acids. Germline loops: CDR1 KGHDR, CDR2 SFDVKD. CDR3 protein: CATSDSRLGPRETQYF. The CDR3 DNA follows: TGTGCCACCAGTGACAGCCGATTGGGGCCCCGAGAGACCCAGTACTTC.

The gene calls are TRBV30 and TRBJ2-7; D is possibly TRBD2 (5 bases). V lost 4 bases and J 6 bases, leaving 16 bases between the germline ends. The CDR3 totals 13 residues. Germline V gene data show CDR1 as GTSNPN and CDR2 as SVGIG (reference sequence). CDR3 sequence (DNA): TGTGCCTGGACGAGGGCACCAACATCCGAGCAGTACTTC. Translating it yields CAWTRAPTSEQYF.

The genes are TRBV9 and TRBJ2-5; 11 bases are a match to TRBD2. V shed 0 bases, J shed 10 bases, and the junction held 8 bases outside the gene matches. Per germline, CDR1 SGDLS and CDR2 YYNGEE. This CDR3 is built from 15 residues. The CDR3 protein is CASSVDPSGRRIQYF. CDR3 nucleotide sequence: TGTGCCAGCAGCGTAGACCCTAGCGGGAGGAGGATCCAGTACTTC.

This chain joins TRBV9 and TRBJ2-1, with D perhaps TRBD2 (7 bases). The CDR3 is made up of 17 amino acids. In germline, CDR1 is SGDLS, CDR2 YYNGEE. V was shortened by 0 bases and J by 0 bases, with 13 bases between the two germline ends. This CDR3 is CASSVAGGTNSYNEQFF. The CDR3 DNA reads TGTGCCAGCAGCGTAGCGGGGGGCACCAACTCCTACAATGAGCAGTTCTTC.

This clone has just one count. This chain connects TRBV25-1 to TRBJ2-2, with a possible D match to TRBD1 (6 bases). Between the trimmed V and J ends, which lost 10 bases and 1 base, there was a span of 10 bases. The CDR3 consists of 13 residues. From germline, CDR1 is MGHDK and CDR2 SYGVNS. The CDR3 is CAIKTGNTGELFF. CDR3 bases: TGTGCCATCAAGACAGGGAACACCGGGGAGCTGTTTTTT.

The table lists this clone with a count of one. For the CDR3, the DNA is TGTGCCAGCAGCCCCCCACCCGTCGGCAATGAGCAGTTCTTC. Residues: CASSPPPVGNEQFF. This chain uses TRBV9 with TRBJ2-1; D remains ambiguous. There are 14 residues in the CDR3. Trimming left V 4 bases short and J 6 bases short, with 14 bases between. The germline V gene has CDR1 SGDLS and CDR2 YYNGEE. Supplemented by reference TRBV9 and TRBJ2-1, the full variable domain reads DSGVTQTPKHLITATGQRVTLRCSPRSGDLSVYWYQQSLDQGLQFLIQYYNGEERAKGNILERFSAQQFPDLHSELNLSSLELGDSALYFCASSPPPVGNEQFFGPGTRLTVL.

The V gene is TRBV5-1, the J gene TRBJ2-5; 8 nucleotides match TRBD1. With V trimmed by 4 bases and J by 13 bases, 21 bases remained unmatched. Germline CDR1 SGHRS, CDR2 YFSETQ. The CDR3 spans 16 residues. In nucleotides, the CDR3 is TGCGCCAGCAGCCCCCAGTTCACGGACAGGGACGATCGCCCGTACTTC. Its protein product is CASSPQFTDRDDRPYF.

The gene calls are TRBV6-5 and TRBJ1-2; TRBD1 aligns across 7 bases. Germline trimming cut 5 bases from V and 8 bases from J; bases unmatched to any gene: 11. CDR3 length: 14 amino acids. The V gene's germline CDR1 is MNHEY and CDR2 SVGAGI. This CDR3 reads CASSTDRSSVGYTF. The DNA of the CDR3 is TGTGCCAGCAGTACGGACAGGAGCTCCGTAGGCTACACCTTC.

CDR3 bases: TGTGCCAGCAGCTTAGTTAGGACACTTGGAAACACCATATATTTT. Translation gives CASSLVRTLGNTIYF. The genes are TRBV7-8 and TRBJ1-3; maybe TRBD1 (5 bases). The CDR3 is made up of 15 amino acids. Trimming stripped 1 base from V and 3 bases from J, with 10 bases between. Germline CDR1 and CDR2: SGHVS and FQNEAQ.

The rearrangement uses TRBV7-2 and TRBJ2-3; TRBD1 is a possible D gene (6 bases). The V gene's germline CDR1 is SGHTA and CDR2 FQGNSA. This CDR3 has 16 amino acids. The V end was cut by 4 bases, the J end by 4 bases, with 18 bases between. DNA of the CDR3: TGTGCCAGCAGCTCTCGGGCCCTACAGGGCCCAGATACGCAGTATTTT. It translates to CASSSRALQGPDTQYF.

The chain couples TRBV19 to TRBJ1-3, with no clear D. Germline lookup yields CDR1 LNHDA and CDR2 SQIVND (reference sequence). Deletions cut 6 bases from V and 2 bases from J, with 11 bases between. There are 14 residues in the CDR3. The CDR3 DNA sequence: TGTGCCAGTAGCTCTCAAGAGGCTGGAAACACCATATATTTT. This codes for CASSSQEAGNTIYF.

This chain joins TRBV18 and TRBJ1-1; perhaps TRBD1 as D (5 bases). This CDR3 comprises 13 residues. Germline V gives CDR1 KGHSH, CDR2 LQKENI. Trimming removed 3 bases from V and 7 bases from J, with 12 bases in between. The CDR3, as DNA: TGTGCCAGCTCACCGTTGTCGACAGATGAAGCTTTCTTT. Translation gives CASSPLSTDEAFF.

The chain employs TRBV29-1 and TRBJ2-1; 14 nucleotides agree with TRBD2. The trim removed 7 bases at V and 6 bases at J, leaving 5 bases unmatched. The germline V gene has CDR1 SQVTM and CDR2 ANQGSEA. This CDR3 has 14 residues. Written as DNA, the CDR3 is TGCAGCGCGACGGGACTAGCGGGAGTCAATGAGCAGTTCTTC. Translation: CSATGLAGVNEQFF.

The chain has TRBV14 and TRBJ2-1, with D maybe TRBD2 (6 bases). Germline-derived CDR1 and CDR2 are SGHDN and FVKESK. Trimming pared 1 base from V and 10 bases from J, leaving 14 bases between. This CDR3 has 14 residues. The CDR3 DNA follows: TGTGCCAGCAGCCAAGTTCGGGCCGCGGGGGAGCAGTTCTTC. The encoded protein is CASSQVRAAGEQFF.

The table lists this clone with a count of one. CDR3 amino acids: CASSIAAGNNQPQHF. The DNA of the CDR3 is TGTGCCAGTAGTATAGCTGCGGGCAACAATCAGCCCCAGCATTTT. This rearrangement joins TRBV19 to TRBJ1-5; D gene ambiguous. The germline V gene has CDR1 LNHDA and CDR2 SQIVND (reference sequence). V shed 1 base and J shed 3 bases, with 10 bases lying between them. The CDR3 sequence is 15 residues long.

CDR3 nucleotide sequence: TGTGCCAGCAGGCCACAGGGTACCTACGAGCAGTACTTC. Its translation: CASRPQGTYEQYF. The chain is built from TRBV28 and TRBJ2-7; D might be TRBD1 (6 bases). CDR3 length: 13 amino acids. V dropped 6 bases and J dropped 2 bases, with 11 bases sitting between them. From germline, CDR1 is MDHEN and CDR2 SYDVKM.

The chain couples TRBV27 to TRBJ2-7; TRBD2 aligns across 7 bases. The V segment lost 3 bases and the J segment 2 bases; nucleotides outside the gene matches: 7. This CDR3 contains 15 residues. Per germline, CDR1 MNHEY and CDR2 SMNVEV (reference sequence). The CDR3 DNA is TGTGCCAGCAGTTTGGTGGCTAGCGGTACCTACGAGCAGTACTTC. It codes for CASSLVASGTYEQYF.

The rearrangement joins TRBV7-3 to TRBJ2-5, with 9 bases identical to TRBD2. The CDR3 spans 15 residues. The germline V gene encodes CDR1 SGHTA and CDR2 FQGTGA. J was trimmed by 2 bases and V by 6 bases; bases with no gene match: 7. CDR3 amino acids: CASSTASGTQETQYF. The CDR3 DNA reads TGTGCCAGCAGTACGGCTAGCGGGACTCAAGAGACCCAGTACTTC.

This clone was picked up one time. J is TRBJ1-1 and V is TRBV19; the match to TRBD1 covers 7 bases. Losses at the gene ends were 6 bases for V and 5 bases for J; bases not matched to a gene: 3. The CDR3 has 12 amino acids. Germline-derived CDR1 and CDR2 are LNHDA and SQIVND (reference sequence). This chain's CDR3 is CASSRGSTEAFF. CDR3 in DNA: TGTGCCAGTAGCAGGGGGTCGACTGAAGCTTTCTTT.

About this clone itself: A read error may produce the germline difference seen at one junction end. The J gene is TRBJ2-3, the V gene TRBV7-7, with TRBD1 matching 8 bases. Germline values: CDR1 SSHAT, CDR2 FNYEAQ (reference sequence). There are 15 residues in the CDR3. The CDR3 DNA follows: TGTGCTAGCAGCCCTGGACAGGGAAGGACAGATACGCAGTATTTT. This gives the protein CASSPGQGRTDTQYF.

V is TRBV6-1 and J is TRBJ2-2; no definite D call. The CDR3 covers 16 residues. CDR1 MNHNS and CDR2 SASEGT come from the germline V gene. The V and J ends lost 0 bases and 0 bases respectively, with 8 bases between them. Here the CDR3 reads CASSEAAETNTGELFF. The CDR3 coding sequence is TGTGCCAGCAGTGAAGCGGCAGAAACGAACACCGGGGAGCTGTTTTTT.

The rearrangement uses TRBV6-5 and TRBJ1-5, with D unclear. V was cut by 6 bases and J by 5 bases, with 11 bases left in between. Germline lookup yields CDR1 MNHEY and CDR2 SVGAGI. The CDR3 spans 13 residues. The CDR3: CASRNWADQPQHF. The CDR3 DNA reads as TGTGCCAGCAGAAACTGGGCCGATCAGCCCCAGCATTTT.